This note documents a single T cell receptor (beta chain) sequence. The antigen remains undetermined. Profiling relied on immunoSEQ multiplex PCR, and the TCRdb table lists in-frame clones only, not all of them. The table has about 60,000 clones, about 90% seen once. The data were taken from a study of OX40 agonist ivuxolimab in advanced cancers. Study results and caveats: Dose levels from 0.1 to 3.0 mg/kg saw CD4+ and CD8+ blood T cells expand clonally by week 6. Certain nonresponders likewise exhibited a low normalized T-cell clonal expansion.

The sequence came from an adult with an advanced solid tumor such as melanoma, head and neck, liver or kidney cancer. The sample here was CD4+ or CD8+ T cells sorted from blood, taken in a trial of the OX40 agonist ivuxolimab.

In DNA form, the CDR3 reads TGTGCCAGCAGCCAGGAGACCGGAGGACAGTACTTC. Protein product: CASSQETGGQYF. The chain recombines TRBV4-2 with TRBJ2-7; a possible D gene is TRBD2 (5 bases). Germline CDR1 reads LGHNA; CDR2 reads YNFKEQ. Trimming stripped 3 bases from V and 10 bases from J, with 13 bases between. This CDR3 is 12 amino acids long.